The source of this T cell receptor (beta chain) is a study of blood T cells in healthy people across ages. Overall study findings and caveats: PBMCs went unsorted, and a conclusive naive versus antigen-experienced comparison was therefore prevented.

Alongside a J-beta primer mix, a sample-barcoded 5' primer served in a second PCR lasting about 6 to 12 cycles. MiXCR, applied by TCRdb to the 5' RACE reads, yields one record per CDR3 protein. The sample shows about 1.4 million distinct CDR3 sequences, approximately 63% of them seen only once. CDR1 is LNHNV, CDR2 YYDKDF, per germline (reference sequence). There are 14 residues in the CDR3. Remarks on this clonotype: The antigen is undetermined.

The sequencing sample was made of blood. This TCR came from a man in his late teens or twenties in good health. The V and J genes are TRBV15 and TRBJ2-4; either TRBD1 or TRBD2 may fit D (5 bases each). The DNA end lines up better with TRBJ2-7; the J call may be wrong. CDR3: CATSSRDATYEQYF. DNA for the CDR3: TGTGCCACCAGCTCCCGGGACGCGACCTACGAGCAGTACTTC.